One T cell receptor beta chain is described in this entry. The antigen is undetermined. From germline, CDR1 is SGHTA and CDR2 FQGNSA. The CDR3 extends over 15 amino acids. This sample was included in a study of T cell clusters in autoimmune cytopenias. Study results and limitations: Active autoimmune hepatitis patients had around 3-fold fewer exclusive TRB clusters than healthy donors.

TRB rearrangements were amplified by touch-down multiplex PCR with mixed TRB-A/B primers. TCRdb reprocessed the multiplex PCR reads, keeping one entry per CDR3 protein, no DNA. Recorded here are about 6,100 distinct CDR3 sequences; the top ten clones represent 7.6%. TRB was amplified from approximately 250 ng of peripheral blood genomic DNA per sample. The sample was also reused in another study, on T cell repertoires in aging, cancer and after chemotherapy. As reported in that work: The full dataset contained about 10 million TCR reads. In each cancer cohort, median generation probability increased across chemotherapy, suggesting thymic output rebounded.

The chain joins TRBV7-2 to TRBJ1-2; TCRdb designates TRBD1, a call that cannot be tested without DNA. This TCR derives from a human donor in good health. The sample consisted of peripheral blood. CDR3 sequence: CASSTYGRGVGGYTF.